Shown below are 31 T cell receptor beta chains from a single sample sequenced in a study of cytomegalovirus exposure and HLA in healthy donors. PCR amplification relied on 60 Vbeta primers (plus 13 Jbeta primers). Sequencing used immunoSEQ multiplex PCR; TCRdb keeps in-frame clones, though not all of them. Its listing shows under 130,000 clones. Sequencing used PBMCs. The receptors here all came from a man aged 45-65 years in good health and CMV-seronegative.

The CDR3 spells CASSESWPPVGYTF. CDR3 coding DNA: TGCGCCAGCAGTGAGTCTTGGCCTCCCGTGGGCTACACCTTC. The rearrangement joins TRBV10-2 to TRBJ1-2; no firm D call. Trimming removed 0 bases at V and 8 bases at J, with 13 bases between. Germline loops: CDR1 WSHSY, CDR2 SAAADI. The CDR3 runs to 14 residues.

The CDR3 sequence: CASSLWAQSRDYGYTF. In DNA form, the CDR3 reads TGTGCCAGCAGCTTATGGGCACAATCGAGGGACTATGGCTACACCTTC. V is TRBV13 and J is TRBJ1-2; D unclear. Germline CDR1 reads PRHDT; CDR2 reads FYEKMQ (reference sequence). The CDR3 consists of 16 residues. Deletions cut 2 bases from V and 3 bases from J, with 16 bases between.

This rearrangement joins TRBV7-8 to TRBJ1-2; possible D gene TRBD1, 6 bases. The V and J ends lost 6 bases and 0 bases respectively, with 20 bases between them. Per the germline V gene, CDR1 is SGHVS and CDR2 is FQNEAQ. The CDR3 totals 17 residues. This CDR3 is CASSSRAPGAANYGYTF. The CDR3 DNA reads TGTGCCAGCAGTTCCCGGGCACCAGGGGCGGCTAACTATGGCTACACCTTC. Based on the CDR3 plus reference TRBV7-8 and TRBJ1-2, the full variable domain is GAGVSQSPRYKVAKRGQDVALRCDPISGHVSLFWYQQALGQGPEFLTYFQNEAQLDKSGLPSDRFFAERPEGSVSTLKIQRTQQEDSAVYLCASSSRAPGAANYGYTFGSGTRLTVV.

This rearrangement joins TRBV5-1 to TRBJ2-1; D possibly corresponds to TRBD1 (6 bases). Trimming stripped 0 bases from V and 10 bases from J, with 11 bases between. CDR1 is SGHRS, CDR2 YFSETQ, per germline. The CDR3 totals 13 residues. The CDR3 region is CASSLEGVGEQFF. The CDR3 nucleotides read TGCGCCAGCAGCTTGGAGGGGGTTGGCGAGCAGTTCTTC.

The rearrangement joins TRBV5-4 to TRBJ2-5, with TRBD1 identical over 7 bases. The J segment lost 5 bases and the V segment lost 2 bases, leaving 9 bases of the junction unmatched. The CDR3 extends over 15 amino acids. The germline V gene encodes CDR1 SGHNT and CDR2 YYREEE (reference sequence). The chain's CDR3 is CASSLKDRVLETQYF. The CDR3 nucleotides read TGTGCCAGCAGCTTAAAAGACAGGGTCTTGGAGACCCAGTACTTC.

The chain is built from TRBV11-2 and TRBJ1-2; no clear D. Germline CDR1 reads SGHAT; CDR2 reads FQNNGV. This CDR3 is 13 amino acids long. V shed 4 bases and J shed 7 bases, with 13 bases lying between them. As DNA, the CDR3 is TGTGCCAGCAGCTCGACACCTAACGGTGGCTACACCTTC. The encoded protein is CASSSTPNGGYTF.

Details on this clone: One junction end disagrees with the germline gene, perhaps due to a read error. The same CDR3 arises from other DNA sequences in this sample as well. This CDR3 reads CASSNTGTVVYEQYF. In nucleotides, the CDR3 is TGTGCCAGCAGCAACACCGGGACAGTAGTCTACGAACAGTACTTC. This sequence joins TRBV27 and TRBJ2-7; 7 nucleotides align to TRBD1. Germline CDR1 and CDR2: MNHEY and SMNVEV (reference sequence). The CDR3 is 15 amino acids.

V and J are TRBV5-1 and TRBJ2-1; TRBD2 is a possible D gene (6 bases). Germline V gives CDR1 SGHRS, CDR2 YFSETQ. Trimming shortened V by 0 bases and J by 10 bases, and 14 bases separated the two germline ends. The CDR3 contains 14 residues. The CDR3 is CASSLAGLQQEQFF. In DNA, the CDR3 is TGCGCCAGCAGCTTGGCGGGACTCCAGCAAGAGCAGTTCTTC.

The V and J genes are TRBV6-1 and TRBJ1-2; the D is unclear. From germline, CDR1 is MNHNS and CDR2 SASEGT. This CDR3 contains 16 residues. Trimming left V 1 base short and J 6 bases short, with 18 bases between. The CDR3 sequence: CASSEEVGLRRDGYTF. DNA of the CDR3: TGTGCCAGCAGTGAAGAGGTCGGCCTTAGGAGGGATGGCTACACCTTC.

The chain combines TRBV6-6 with TRBJ2-3; D is perhaps TRBD2 (6 bases). CDR3 length: 16 amino acids. Germline V gene data show CDR1 as MNHNY and CDR2 as SVGAGI (reference sequence). Trimming took off 1 base at V and 0 bases at J, with 11 bases between the two ends. The CDR3 region is CASSYWGGASTDTQYF. The DNA for the CDR3 is TGTGCCAGCAGTTACTGGGGCGGGGCTAGCACAGATACGCAGTATTTT.

The chain links TRBV11-2 to TRBJ2-7; no firm D call. Germline lookup yields CDR1 SGHAT and CDR2 FQNNGV. This CDR3 comprises 13 residues. Trimming left V 0 bases short and J 3 bases short, with 6 bases between. The CDR3 bases are TGTGCCAGCAGCTTAGATCCCATCTACGAGCAGTACTTC. Translating it yields CASSLDPIYEQYF. The full variable domain, with the rest looked up from reference TRBV11-2 and TRBJ2-7, is EAGVAQSPRYKIIEKRQSVAFWCNPISGHATLYWYQQILGQGPKLLIQFQNNGVVDDSQLPKDRFSAERLKGVDSTLKIQPAKLEDSAVYLCASSLDPIYEQYFGPGTRLTVT.

This chain uses TRBV11-2 with TRBJ1-2; D is ambiguous. The V end lost 5 bases, the J end lost 7 bases, and 14 bases lay between the germline ends. This CDR3 spans 13 amino acids. The germline CDR1 and CDR2 sequences are SGHAT and FQNNGV. This CDR3 reads CASSPRLPLGYTF. In nucleotides, the CDR3 is TGTGCCAGCAGCCCGCGTCTCCCCCTTGGCTACACCTTC.

The rearrangement links TRBV7-2 to TRBJ2-5, with 10 nucleotides matching TRBD1. The tail of the sequence fits TRBJ2-7 better, so the J call may be wrong. Germline V gene lookup returns CDR1 SGHTA and CDR2 FQGNSA. The CDR3 runs to 15 residues. Here the CDR3 DNA reads TGTGCCAGCAGCACTCGGACAGGGGGGTCCTACGAGCAGTACTTC. This translates into CASSTRTGGSYEQYF.

The rearrangement uses TRBV4-1 and TRBJ2-3; 8 positions match TRBD2. Unmatched junction bases numbered 11, after V lost 5 bases and J lost 4 bases. CDR3 length equals 16 residues. Per the germline V gene, CDR1 is MGHRA and CDR2 is YSYEKL. The CDR3 DNA reads as TGCGCCAGCAGCTTCCTGACAGCGGGAGAATCAGATACGCAGTATTTT. The encoded protein is CASSFLTAGESDTQYF.

Notes on this clone: The same CDR3 is also encoded by other DNA sequences in this sample. V and J are TRBV30 and TRBJ1-1, with TRBD1 matching 7 bases. Germline CDR1 GTSNPN, CDR2 SVGIG (reference sequence). The CDR3 contains 15 residues. J was trimmed by 8 bases and V by 0 bases; bases with no gene match: 12. CDR3 region: CAWSVADYGTDEAFF. The DNA of the CDR3 is TGTGCCTGGAGTGTAGCGGACTATGGGACAGACGAAGCTTTCTTT.

The CDR3 coding sequence is TGTGCCAGCAGCTTAAAGGAGGGGAGTACTGAAGCTTTCTTT. The encoded protein is CASSLKEGSTEAFF. This rearrangement joins TRBV7-3 to TRBJ1-1, with D perhaps matching TRBD1 (5 bases). The V gene lost 1 base and the J gene lost 5 bases, with 11 bases spanning the gap. Germline CDR1 SGHTA, CDR2 FQGTGA. This CDR3 spans 14 amino acids.

The rearrangement joins TRBV4-3 to TRBJ1-1; maybe TRBD1 (6 bases). V lost 3 bases and J lost 11, with 16 bases in between. Germline CDR1 is LGHNA and CDR2 is YSLEER. The CDR3 length is 13 residues. As DNA, the CDR3 is TGCGCCAGCAGCCAGGGGGGGGGCACGGGGGCTTTCTTT. Its translation: CASSQGGGTGAFF.

The chain joins TRBV6-1 to TRBJ1-1, with D possibly being TRBD1 (5 bases). V lost 6 bases to trimming and J lost 7 bases, with 21 bases between them. The CDR3 has 15 amino acids. From germline, CDR1 is MNHNS and CDR2 SASEGT. This CDR3 is CASRPFGTQRSEAFF. For the CDR3, the DNA is TGTGCCAGCAGACCCTTCGGGACTCAGCGTAGTGAAGCTTTCTTT.

The rearrangement links TRBV2 to TRBJ2-7; 7 bases align to TRBD1. Per the germline V gene, CDR1 is SNHLY and CDR2 is FYNNEI. Trimming removed 3 bases from V and 7 bases from J; junction bases left unmatched: 12. This CDR3 has 15 residues. CDR3 nucleotides: TGTGCCAGCAGTGACGGGACAGCCACTGGAGAAGAGCAGTACTTC. Encoded protein: CASSDGTATGEEQYF.

The V and J genes are TRBV5-1 and TRBJ2-2, with D possibly TRBD2 on 5 matching bases. The CDR3 runs 15 residues. V lost 5 bases and J 10 bases, leaving 21 bases between the germline ends. The germline CDR1 and CDR2 sequences are SGHRS and YFSETQ. The CDR3 DNA sequence: TGCGCCAGCAGGGAGGTTTCGGCGGCAGCTGAGGAGCTGTTTTTT. It specifies CASREVSAAAEELFF.

The chain couples TRBV14 to TRBJ2-3; D is undetermined. The CDR3 extends over 14 amino acids. CDR1 is SGHDN, CDR2 FVKESK, per germline. V lost 2 bases and J 4 bases, leaving 10 bases between the germline ends. The CDR3 loop is CASSQKTLSDTQYF. Written as DNA, the CDR3 is TGTGCCAGCAGCCAAAAGACTCTCTCAGATACGCAGTATTTT.

Comments on this clone: Distinct nucleotide sequences in the sample also encode this CDR3. V gene TRBV27 combines with J gene TRBJ1-3; the D is unclear. The CDR3 extends over 14 amino acids. Trimming pared 5 bases from V and 0 bases from J, leaving 8 bases between. Germline CDR1 and CDR2: MNHEY and SMNVEV (reference sequence). The CDR3 bases are TGTGCCAGCAGTCGGTCGCACTCTGGAAACACCATATATTTT. It translates to CASSRSHSGNTIYF.

V and J are TRBV7-2 and TRBJ2-7, with 9 bases identical to TRBD2. This CDR3 has 16 amino acids. CDR1 and CDR2 from the germline V gene are SGHTA and FQGNSA. Trimming at V came to 1 base and at J to 3 bases, leaving 7 bases not matched to a gene. The CDR3 DNA reads as TGTGCCAGCAGCTTAGGGCTAGCGGGGCTGTACTACGAGCAGTACTTC. Translated: CASSLGLAGLYYEQYF.

The V and J genes are TRBV19 and TRBJ1-1, with D uncertain. Germline V CDR1 and CDR2: LNHDA, SQIVND (reference sequence). Trimming shortened V by 3 bases and J by 0 bases, and 11 bases separated the two germline ends. The CDR3 has 15 amino acids. The chain's CDR3 is CASSISSGLNTEAFF. The CDR3 coding sequence is TGTGCCAGTAGTATTTCGAGCGGTTTGAACACTGAAGCTTTCTTT.

This chain connects TRBV19 to TRBJ2-3, with 10 bases matching TRBD2. The CDR3 has 15 residues. Looked up from germline, CDR1 is LNHDA and CDR2 is SQIVND (reference sequence). Germline trimming cut 5 bases from V and 2 bases from J; bases unmatched to any gene: 4. CDR3 region: CASSPGLADTDTQYF. CDR3 sequence (DNA): TGTGCCAGTAGTCCCGGACTAGCGGACACAGATACGCAGTATTTT. The full variable domain, with the rest looked up from reference TRBV19 and TRBJ2-3, is DGGITQSPKYLFRKEGQNVTLSCEQNLNHDAMYWYRQDPGQGLRLIYYSQIVNDFQKGDIAEGYSVSREKKESFPLTVTSAQKNPTAFYLCASSPGLADTDTQYFGPGTRLTVL.

V gene TRBV6-5 combines with J gene TRBJ2-7; maybe TRBD2 (5 bases). The germline V gene has CDR1 MNHEY and CDR2 SVGAGI. Trimming removed 6 bases at V and 2 bases at J, with 14 bases between. This CDR3 comprises 14 residues. The CDR3 reads CASRRTRDPYEQYF. The CDR3 nucleotides read TGTGCCAGCAGGCGTACTAGGGATCCCTACGAGCAGTACTTC.

This sequence joins TRBV7-9 and TRBJ2-3, with 9 bases fitting TRBD2. Germline-derived CDR1 and CDR2 are SEHNR and FQNEAQ (reference sequence). The V gene end was trimmed by 9 bases and the J gene end by 4 bases; junction bases not matched to a gene: 8. This CDR3 is 14 amino acids long. CDR3 coding DNA: TGTGCCAGTAGTAGCGGGAGAGCGCCAGATACGCAGTATTTT. This translates into CASSSGRAPDTQYF. The variable domain in full, completed from reference TRBV7-9 and TRBJ2-3, reads DTGVSQNPRHKITKRGQNVTFRCDPISEHNRLYWYRQTLGQGPEFLTYFQNEAQLEKSRLLSDRFSAERPKGSFSTLEIQRTEQGDSAMYLCASSSGRAPDTQYFGPGTRLTVL.

This CDR3 reads CASGADRVNYEQYF. For the CDR3, the DNA is TGTGCCAGCGGGGCGGACAGGGTCAACTACGAGCAGTACTTC. This chain connects TRBV6-5 to TRBJ2-7; 8 nucleotides match TRBD1. The CDR3 runs 14 residues. Germline V gene data show CDR1 as MNHEY and CDR2 as SVGAGI. Trimming cost V 8 bases and J 3 bases; bases outside gene matches: 9.

This chain's CDR3 is CASSVAPTSGTYEQYF. The CDR3 nucleotides are TGTGCCAGCAGCGTAGCCCCGACTAGCGGGACATACGAGCAGTACTTC. The chain is built from TRBV9 and TRBJ2-7; TRBD2 matches 11 bases. This CDR3 has 16 amino acids. Germline V gene lookup returns CDR1 SGDLS and CDR2 YYNGEE. V dropped 0 bases and J dropped 4; count of bases not matched to a gene: 6.

This chain joins TRBV5-1 and TRBJ2-7, with TRBD1 matching 7 bases. J was trimmed by 0 bases and V by 4 bases; bases with no gene match: 7. The CDR3 totals 15 residues. Germline V lookup: CDR1 SGHRS, CDR2 YFSETQ. CDR3 nucleotides: TGCGCCAGCAGCAACAGGGGTGGGGACTCCTACGAGCAGTACTTC. Translating it yields CASSNRGGDSYEQYF.

The V call is TRBV2, the J call TRBJ1-2; possibly TRBD1 for D (5 bases). The CDR3 has 16 residues. Between the trimmed V and J ends, which lost 4 bases and 5 bases, there was a span of 20 bases. CDR1 SNHLY and CDR2 FYNNEI come from the germline V gene. DNA of the CDR3: TGTGCCAGCAGTGTAACTGGGGCAGGGTCTTTATATGGCTACACCTTC. The encoded protein is CASSVTGAGSLYGYTF.